This T cell receptor beta chain was observed in a study of blood T cell repertoires in COVID-19. Overall study context: Italy, Spain and the United States were the sources of the convalescent and acute COVID-19 samples. PBMCs, B-cell-depleted T cells, or T cells provided the cDNA or gDNA that made up the material.

As handled by the study authors: From reference gene primer amplification, estimates of nucleated cell counts were derived. Clones were sequenced by immunoSEQ multiplex PCR, and TCRdb holds only the in-frame ones, with some missing. V and J calls and clone size are copied from that table; D and trimming were computed from the DNA. The table records roughly 200,000 clones, 75% to 95% of them present only once. Germline V gives CDR1 SGHRS, CDR2 YFSETQ. The CDR3 totals 14 residues. Between the trimmed V and J ends, which lost 1 base and 2 bases, there was a span of 9 bases. The V call is TRBV5-1, the J call TRBJ1-2; no definite D call. Sequenced input: peripheral blood. The clonotype was recovered from a man between 45 and 60 years old with acute or convalescent COVID-19. CDR3 loop: CASSLLTSNYGYTF. CDR3 nucleotides: TGCGCCAGCAGCTTGCTGACATCAAACTATGGCTACACCTTC.